This T cell receptor (beta chain) was identified during a study of CD8+CD57+ T cells in acquired aplastic anemia. This clonotype was recorded only once. Patients who underwent sequencing had shown CD8+CD57+ cell expansion by flow cytometry. Investigators profiled TCR beta VDJ and CDR3 from genomic DNA template. TCRdb redid the calling of the reads with MiXCR, one entry per CDR3 protein. The sample lists 310,000 or so distinct CDR3 sequences; approximately 60% were seen once. Per the germline V gene, CDR1 is SQVTM and CDR2 is ANQGSEA. The CDR3 totals 15 residues. With V trimmed by 2 bases and J by 1 base, 8 bases remained unmatched.

Sequencing used sorted CD4+, CD8+, or CD8+CD57+ T cells (not recorded which) from PBMCs. This chain links TRBV29-1 with TRBJ2-7, with 7 positions matching TRBD2. The sequence was collected from a human donor with aplastic anemia. Written as DNA, the CDR3 is TGCAGCGTTGAAAAGGGAGGGTTTCCTTCCTACGAGCAGTACTTC. Translating it yields CSVEKGGFPSYEQYF.